The rows below give T cell receptor beta chains drawn from one sample of a study of T cell changes during pregnancy in multiple sclerosis. Using immunoSEQ multiplex PCR, the repertoire was profiled, and TCRdb retains in-frame clones only, with some absent. The table records roughly 120,000 clones, approximately 94% of them present only once. The sequences come from peripheral blood, collected before pregnancy. These receptors all come from a female donor with multiple sclerosis, enrolled in a pregnancy study. The CDR3 runs from the conserved cysteine through the conserved F or W. The order of the fields is clone size, V gene, D gene, J gene, CDR3 protein, CDR3 DNA. A D gene is named only where the DNA matches it firmly. Not every row has a clone size; where given, it reads once, few, many or a size class.

abundance: .
v_gene: TRBV5-5
d_gene: .
j_gene: TRBJ2-1
CDR3aa: CASSDQRSSYNEQFF
CDR3nt: TGTGCCAGCAGCGACCAGCGGAGCTCCTACAATGAGCAGTTCTTC

abundance: .
v_gene: TRBV11-2
d_gene: .
j_gene: TRBJ2-1
CDR3aa: CASSLGRSSYNEQFF
CDR3nt: TGTGCCAGCAGCTTAGGTAGGAGCTCCTACAATGAGCAGTTCTTC

abundance: .
v_gene: TRBV5-8
d_gene: TRBD2
j_gene: TRBJ2-7
CDR3aa: CASSLTGGRKSYEQYF
CDR3nt: TGTGCCAGCAGCTTGACAGGCGGGAGGAAATCCTACGAGCAGTACTTC

abundance: once
v_gene: TRBV5-1
d_gene: TRBD1
j_gene: TRBJ2-7
CDR3aa: CASSLEGTVSYEQYF
CDR3nt: TGCGCCAGCAGCTTGGAGGGGACAGTCTCCTACGAGCAGTACTTC

abundance: .
v_gene: TRBV19
d_gene: .
j_gene: TRBJ1-1
CDR3aa: CASSIFEEAFF
CDR3nt: TGTGCCAGTAGTATATTTGAGGAAGCTTTCTTT

abundance: .
v_gene: TRBV7-3
d_gene: TRBD1
j_gene: TRBJ1-1
CDR3aa: CASSLSQGATEAFF
CDR3nt: TGTGCCAGCAGCCTGTCACAGGGGGCCACTGAAGCTTTCTTT

abundance: .
v_gene: TRBV4-2
d_gene: .
j_gene: TRBJ1-4
CDR3aa: CASSQDPGAGEKLFF
CDR3nt: TGTGCCAGCAGCCAAGACCCAGGGGCCGGGGAAAAACTGTTTTTT

abundance: .
v_gene: TRBV9
d_gene: .
j_gene: TRBJ1-2
CDR3aa: CASSGVRVGGYTF
CDR3nt: TGTGCCAGCAGCGGTGTCAGGGTTGGTGGCTACACCTTC

abundance: .
v_gene: TRBV10-3
d_gene: TRBD1
j_gene: TRBJ2-7
CDR3aa: CAISDLTGAAAYEQYF
CDR3nt: TGTGCCATCAGTGACCTGACAGGGGCCGCAGCCTACGAGCAGTACTTC

abundance: .
v_gene: TRBV10-2
d_gene: .
j_gene: TRBJ2-6
CDR3aa: CASRGRGTGNPGANVLTF
CDR3nt: TGCGCCAGCAGAGGGCGGGGTACGGGGAATCCTGGGGCCAACGTCCTGACTTTC

abundance: .
v_gene: TRBV11-2
d_gene: TRBD1
j_gene: TRBJ1-5
CDR3aa: CASSLDRVNQPQHF
CDR3nt: TGTGCCAGCAGTCTTGACAGGGTCAATCAGCCCCAGCATTTT

abundance: .
v_gene: TRBV10-1
d_gene: TRBD1
j_gene: TRBJ2-7
CDR3aa: CASSGDRGYEQYF
CDR3nt: TGCGCCAGCAGTGGGGACAGGGGCTACGAGCAGTACTTC

abundance: .
v_gene: TRBV18
d_gene: TRBD2
j_gene: TRBJ2-5
CDR3aa: CASSSLGASGSVETQYF
CDR3nt: TGTGCCAGCTCCTCACTCGGGGCTAGCGGGAGCGTGGAGACCCAGTACTTC

abundance: .
v_gene: TRBV27
d_gene: .
j_gene: TRBJ2-7
CDR3aa: CASPLGGEQYF
CDR3nt: TGTGCCAGCCCATTAGGGGGCGAGCAGTACTTC

abundance: .
v_gene: TRBV19
d_gene: TRBD1
j_gene: TRBJ2-3
CDR3aa: CASSITGGTDTQYF
CDR3nt: TGTGCCAGTAGTATAACAGGGGGCACAGATACGCAGTATTTT

abundance: .
v_gene: TRBV10-1
d_gene: .
j_gene: TRBJ1-1
CDR3aa: CASSKGQRLNTEAFF
CDR3nt: TGCGCCAGCAGTAAAGGACAGAGGCTGAACACTGAAGCTTTCTTT

abundance: .
v_gene: TRBV7-7
d_gene: .
j_gene: TRBJ2-3
CDR3aa: CASSFSGLSTDTQYF
CDR3nt: TGTGCCAGCAGCTTTTCCGGACTTAGCACAGATACGCAGTATTTT

abundance: .
v_gene: TRBV19
d_gene: .
j_gene: TRBJ1-2
CDR3aa: CASSMEDRSYGYTF
CDR3nt: TGTGCCAGTAGTATGGAGGACAGAAGCTATGGCTACACCTTC

abundance: .
v_gene: TRBV28
d_gene: .
j_gene: TRBJ2-7
CDR3aa: CASSTGGAVYEQYF
CDR3nt: TGTGCCAGCAGCACCGGCGGGGCCGTCTACGAGCAGTACTTC

abundance: once
v_gene: TRBV6-5
d_gene: .
j_gene: TRBJ2-7
CDR3aa: CASTNSGQGLHEQYF
CDR3nt: TGTGCCAGCACCAACTCCGGGCAGGGACTCCACGAGCAGTACTTC

abundance: .
v_gene: TRBV5-1
d_gene: TRBD2
j_gene: TRBJ2-1
CDR3aa: CASSPMHGGGNEQFF
CDR3nt: TGCGCCAGCAGCCCGATGCATGGGGGGGGGAATGAGCAGTTCTTC

abundance: .
v_gene: TRBV19
d_gene: TRBD1
j_gene: TRBJ1-2
CDR3aa: CASSIRTGGTYGYTF
CDR3nt: TGTGCCAGTAGCATTCGGACAGGGGGGACCTATGGCTACACCTTC

abundance: once
v_gene: TRBV27
d_gene: TRBD1
j_gene: TRBJ1-2
CDR3aa: CASSLGGPWGYTF
CDR3nt: TGTGCCAGCAGCCTAGGGGGCCCTTGGGGCTACACCTTC

abundance: .
v_gene: TRBV30
d_gene: TRBD2
j_gene: TRBJ2-2
CDR3aa: CAWSRLAAGELFF
CDR3nt: TGTGCCTGGAGTCGCCTAGCGGCCGGGGAGCTGTTTTTT

abundance: .
v_gene: TRBV4-1
d_gene: TRBD2
j_gene: TRBJ2-1
CDR3aa: CASSQLAGGDEQFF
CDR3nt: TGCGCCAGCAGCCAACTAGCGGGAGGGGATGAGCAGTTCTTC

abundance: .
v_gene: TRBV5-5
d_gene: .
j_gene: TRBJ2-1
CDR3aa: CASLEGTKEQFF
CDR3nt: TGTGCCAGCCTTGAGGGAACAAAGGAGCAGTTCTTC

abundance: .
v_gene: TRBV5-1
d_gene: TRBD2
j_gene: TRBJ2-7
CDR3aa: CASSPRAGGSEQYF
CDR3nt: TGCGCCAGCAGCCCACGGGCGGGGGGCAGCGAGCAGTACTTC

abundance: .
v_gene: TRBV7-9
d_gene: .
j_gene: TRBJ1-1
CDR3aa: CASSPTGRDEAFF
CDR3nt: TGTGCCAGCAGCCCGACGGGGCGGGATGAAGCTTTCTTT

abundance: .
v_gene: TRBV5-8
d_gene: .
j_gene: TRBJ2-5
CDR3aa: CASSLGRGGQETQYF
CDR3nt: TGTGCCAGCAGCTTGGGCAGGGGCGGCCAAGAGACCCAGTACTTC

abundance: .
v_gene: TRBV5-1
d_gene: TRBD1
j_gene: TRBJ2-5
CDR3aa: CASSLGTGKETQYF
CDR3nt: TGCGCCAGCAGCTTGGGGACAGGGAAAGAGACCCAGTACTTC

abundance: .
v_gene: TRBV27
d_gene: .
j_gene: TRBJ2-7
CDR3aa: CASSLSFDRPREQYF
CDR3nt: TGTGCCAGCAGTTTGTCGTTCGACAGGCCCAGGGAGCAGTACTTC

abundance: .
v_gene: TRBV6-6
d_gene: .
j_gene: TRBJ1-4
CDR3aa: CASSYQTGNEKLFF
CDR3nt: TGTGCCAGCAGTTATCAAACAGGGAATGAAAAACTGTTTTTT

abundance: .
v_gene: TRBV18
d_gene: .
j_gene: TRBJ1-1
CDR3aa: CASSLWGETEAFF
CDR3nt: TGTGCCAGCTCCCTTTGGGGAGAGACTGAAGCTTTCTTT

abundance: .
v_gene: TRBV28
d_gene: TRBD2
j_gene: TRBJ2-5
CDR3aa: CASSLSQGLAVETQYF
CDR3nt: TGTGCCAGCAGTTTGAGTCAAGGACTAGCGGTGGAGACCCAGTACTTC

abundance: .
v_gene: TRBV19
d_gene: .
j_gene: TRBJ2-7
CDR3aa: CASSISSAGYEQYF
CDR3nt: TGTGCCAGTAGTATTTCCTCCGCAGGCTACGAGCAGTACTTC

abundance: .
v_gene: TRBV4-2
d_gene: TRBD2
j_gene: TRBJ2-1
CDR3aa: CASTDLGLAGGPGEQFF
CDR3nt: TGTGCCAGCACCGACCTGGGACTAGCGGGAGGGCCGGGTGAGCAGTTCTTC

abundance: .
v_gene: TRBV4-2
d_gene: TRBD1
j_gene: TRBJ2-2
CDR3aa: CASSQVTGALYTGELFF
CDR3nt: TGTGCCAGCAGCCAAGTGACAGGGGCCCTCTACACCGGGGAGCTGTTTTTT

abundance: once
v_gene: TRBV9
d_gene: TRBD2
j_gene: TRBJ2-3
CDR3aa: CASSARQRESLTDTQYF
CDR3nt: TGTGCCAGCAGCGCTCGCCAGCGGGAGAGCCTCACAGATACGCAGTATTTT

abundance: .
v_gene: TRBV5-5
d_gene: .
j_gene: TRBJ1-5
CDR3aa: CASSLALSNQPQHF
CDR3nt: TGTGCCAGCAGCTTAGCACTGAGCAATCAGCCCCAGCATTTT

abundance: once
v_gene: TRBV28
d_gene: TRBD1
j_gene: TRBJ1-2
CDR3aa: CASRPHQDRVNYGYTF
CDR3nt: TGTGCCAGCAGACCCCACCAGGACAGGGTGAACTATGGCTACACCTTC

abundance: .
v_gene: TRBV7-9
d_gene: .
j_gene: TRBJ2-7
CDR3aa: CASSLAEGNYEQYF
CDR3nt: TGTGCCAGCAGCTTAGCTGAGGGTAACTACGAGCAGTACTTC

abundance: few
v_gene: TRBV28
d_gene: .
j_gene: TRBJ1-2
CDR3aa: CASSLGEYHYGYTF
CDR3nt: TGTGCCAGCAGTTTAGGAGAATACCACTATGGCTACACCTTC

abundance: .
v_gene: TRBV6-6
d_gene: TRBD1
j_gene: TRBJ1-2
CDR3aa: CASSYPGQGDTF
CDR3nt: TGTGCCAGCAGTTACCCAGGACAGGGGGACACCTTC

abundance: .
v_gene: TRBV9
d_gene: .
j_gene: TRBJ2-5
CDR3aa: CASSVGAAQGTQYF
CDR3nt: TGTGCCAGCAGCGTAGGCGCGGCGCAAGGGACCCAGTACTTC

abundance: .
v_gene: TRBV6-1
d_gene: TRBD1
j_gene: TRBJ2-7
CDR3aa: CASSEAINTGTVNYEQYF
CDR3nt: TGTGCCAGCAGTGAAGCGATTAATACCGGGACAGTAAACTACGAGCAGTACTTC

abundance: .
v_gene: TRBV19
d_gene: TRBD2
j_gene: TRBJ2-3
CDR3aa: CASKKREGATDTQYF
CDR3nt: TGTGCCAGTAAGAAGCGGGAGGGGGCCACAGATACGCAGTATTTT